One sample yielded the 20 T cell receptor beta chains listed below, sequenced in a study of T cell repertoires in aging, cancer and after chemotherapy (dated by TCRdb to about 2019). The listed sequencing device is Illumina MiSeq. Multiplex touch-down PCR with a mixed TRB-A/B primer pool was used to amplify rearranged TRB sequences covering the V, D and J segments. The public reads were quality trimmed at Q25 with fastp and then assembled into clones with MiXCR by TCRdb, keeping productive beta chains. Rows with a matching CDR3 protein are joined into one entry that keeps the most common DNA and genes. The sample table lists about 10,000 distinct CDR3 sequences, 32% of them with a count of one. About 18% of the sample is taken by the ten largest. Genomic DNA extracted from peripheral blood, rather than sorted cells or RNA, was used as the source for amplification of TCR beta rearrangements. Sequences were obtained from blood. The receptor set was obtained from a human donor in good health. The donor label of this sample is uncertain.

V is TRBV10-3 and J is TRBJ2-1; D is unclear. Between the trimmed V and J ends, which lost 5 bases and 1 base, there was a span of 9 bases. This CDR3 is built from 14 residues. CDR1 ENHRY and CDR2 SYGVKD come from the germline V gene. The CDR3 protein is CAISSPASYNEQFF. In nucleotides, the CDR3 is TGTGCCATCAGTTCCCCAGCATCCTACAATGAGCAGTTCTTC.

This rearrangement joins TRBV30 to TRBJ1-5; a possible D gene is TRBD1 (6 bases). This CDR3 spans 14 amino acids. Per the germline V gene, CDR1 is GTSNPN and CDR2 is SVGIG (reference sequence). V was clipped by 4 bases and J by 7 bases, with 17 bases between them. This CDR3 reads CAWTTGGGSQPQHF. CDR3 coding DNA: TGTGCCTGGACCACAGGAGGGGGGTCCCAGCCCCAGCATTTT.

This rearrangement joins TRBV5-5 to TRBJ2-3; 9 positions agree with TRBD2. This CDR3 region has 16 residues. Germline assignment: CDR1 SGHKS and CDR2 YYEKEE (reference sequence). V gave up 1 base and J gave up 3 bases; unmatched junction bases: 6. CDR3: CASSLILSGRTDTQYF. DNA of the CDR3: TGTGCCAGCAGCTTGATTCTTAGCGGGAGAACAGATACGCAGTATTTT. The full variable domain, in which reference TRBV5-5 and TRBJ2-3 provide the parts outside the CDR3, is DAGVTQSPTHLIKTRGQQVTLRCSPISGHKSVSWYQQVLGQGPQFIFQYYEKEERGRGNFPDRFSARQFPNYSSELNVNALLLGDSALYLCASSLILSGRTDTQYFGPGTRLTVL.

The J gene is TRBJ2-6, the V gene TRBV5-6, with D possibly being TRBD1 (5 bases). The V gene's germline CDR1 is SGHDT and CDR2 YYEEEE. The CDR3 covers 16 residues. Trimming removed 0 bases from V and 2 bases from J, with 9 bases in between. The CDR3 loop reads CASSLAAGTGANVLTF. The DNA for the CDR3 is TGTGCCAGCAGCTTGGCCGCAGGGACTGGGGCCAACGTCCTGACTTTC.

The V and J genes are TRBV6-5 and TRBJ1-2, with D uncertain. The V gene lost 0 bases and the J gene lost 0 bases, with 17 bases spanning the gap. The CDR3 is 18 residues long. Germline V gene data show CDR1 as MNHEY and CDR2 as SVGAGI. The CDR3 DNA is TGTGCCAGCAGTTACTCGACCCCTTACAGCTCTGCTAACTATGGCTACACCTTC. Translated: CASSYSTPYSSANYGYTF.

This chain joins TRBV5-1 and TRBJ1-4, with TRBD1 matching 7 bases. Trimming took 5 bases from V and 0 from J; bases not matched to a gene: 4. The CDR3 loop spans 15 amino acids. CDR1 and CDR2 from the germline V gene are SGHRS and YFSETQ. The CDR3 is CASRGTAATNEKLFF. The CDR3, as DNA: TGCGCCAGCAGAGGGACAGCCGCAACTAATGAAAAACTGTTTTTT. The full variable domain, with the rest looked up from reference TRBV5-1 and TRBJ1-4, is KAGVTQTPRYLIKTRGQQVTLSCSPISGHRSVSWYQQTPGQGLQFLFEYFSETQRNKGNFPGRFSGRQFSNSRSEMNVSTLELGDSALYLCASRGTAATNEKLFFGSGTQLSVL.

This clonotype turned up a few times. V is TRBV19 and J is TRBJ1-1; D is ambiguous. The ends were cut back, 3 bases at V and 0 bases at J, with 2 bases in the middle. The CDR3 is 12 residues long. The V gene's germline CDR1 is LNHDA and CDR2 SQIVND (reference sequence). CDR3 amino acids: CASSILNTEAFF. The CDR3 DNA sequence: TGTGCCAGTAGTATCTTGAACACTGAAGCTTTCTTT.

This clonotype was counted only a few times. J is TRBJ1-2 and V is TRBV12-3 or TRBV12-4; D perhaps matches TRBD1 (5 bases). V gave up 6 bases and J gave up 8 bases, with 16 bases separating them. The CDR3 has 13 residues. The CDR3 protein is CASSSGGEGGYTF. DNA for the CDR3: TGTGCCAGCAGCTCCGGGGGGGAGGGCGGCTACACCTTC.

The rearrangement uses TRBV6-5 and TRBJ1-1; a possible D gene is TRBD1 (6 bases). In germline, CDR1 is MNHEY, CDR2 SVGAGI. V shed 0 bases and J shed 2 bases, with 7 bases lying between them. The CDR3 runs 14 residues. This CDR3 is CASSYSGANTEAFF. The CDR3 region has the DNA TGTGCCAGCAGTTACTCGGGGGCTAACACTGAAGCTTTCTTT.

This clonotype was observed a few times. The CDR3 loop reads CASSRQGIVNEQFF. DNA for the CDR3: TGTGCCAGCAGTAGACAGGGTATAGTCAATGAGCAGTTCTTC. V and J are TRBV12-3 or TRBV12-4 and TRBJ2-1; 7 nucleotides agree with TRBD1. This CDR3 region has 14 residues. After removal of 5 bases from V and 6 bases from J, the junction contained 7 bases not matched to a gene.

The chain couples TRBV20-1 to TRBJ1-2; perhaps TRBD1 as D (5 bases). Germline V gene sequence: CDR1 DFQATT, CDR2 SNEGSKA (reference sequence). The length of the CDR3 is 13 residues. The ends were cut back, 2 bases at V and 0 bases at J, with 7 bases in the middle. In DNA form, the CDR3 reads TGCAGTGCTAGAACAGGTCCTAACTATGGCTACACCTTC. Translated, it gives CSARTGPNYGYTF.

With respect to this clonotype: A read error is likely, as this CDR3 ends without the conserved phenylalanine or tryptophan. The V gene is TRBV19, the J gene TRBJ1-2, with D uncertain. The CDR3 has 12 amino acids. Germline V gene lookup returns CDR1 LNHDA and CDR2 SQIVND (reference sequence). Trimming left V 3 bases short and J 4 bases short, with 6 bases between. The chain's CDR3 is CASSISLYGYTY. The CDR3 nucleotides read TGTGCCAGTAGTATTAGCCTCTATGGCTACACCTAC.

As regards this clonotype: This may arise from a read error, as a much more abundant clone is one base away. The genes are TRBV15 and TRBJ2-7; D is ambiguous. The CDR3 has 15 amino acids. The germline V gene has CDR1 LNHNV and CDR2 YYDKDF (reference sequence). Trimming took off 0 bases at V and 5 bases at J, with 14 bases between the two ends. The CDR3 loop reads CATSRDRVLSNEQYF. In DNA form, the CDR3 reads TGTGCCACCAGCAGAGATCGAGTGCTGTCTAACGAGCAGTACTTC.

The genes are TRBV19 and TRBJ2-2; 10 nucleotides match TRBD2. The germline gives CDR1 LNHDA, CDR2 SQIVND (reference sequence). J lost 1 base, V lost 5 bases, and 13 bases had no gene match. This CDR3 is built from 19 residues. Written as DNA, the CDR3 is TGTGCCAGTAGTCCGACGGGACTAGCGAGGGGTCAGAACACCGGGGAGCTGTTTTTT. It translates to CASSPTGLARGQNTGELFF.

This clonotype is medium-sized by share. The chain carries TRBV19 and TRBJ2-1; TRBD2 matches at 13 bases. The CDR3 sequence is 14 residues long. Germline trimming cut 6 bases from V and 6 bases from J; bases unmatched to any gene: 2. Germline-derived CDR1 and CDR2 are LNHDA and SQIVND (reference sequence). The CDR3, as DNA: TGTGCCAGTAGAGGACTAGCGGGAGCCAATGAGCAGTTCTTC. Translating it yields CASRGLAGANEQFF.

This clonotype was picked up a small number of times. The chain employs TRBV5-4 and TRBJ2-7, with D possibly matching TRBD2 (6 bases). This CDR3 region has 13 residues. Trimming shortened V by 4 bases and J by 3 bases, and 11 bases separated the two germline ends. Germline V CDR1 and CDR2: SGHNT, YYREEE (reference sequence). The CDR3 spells CASSEGTRYEQYF. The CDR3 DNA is TGTGCCAGCAGCGAAGGGACTCGCTACGAGCAGTACTTC.

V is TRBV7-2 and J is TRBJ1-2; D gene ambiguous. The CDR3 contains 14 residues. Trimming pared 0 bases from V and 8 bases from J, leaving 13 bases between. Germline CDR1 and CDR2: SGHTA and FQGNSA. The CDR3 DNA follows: TGTGCCAGCAGCTTAGCCCCTGCGGGGTTCGGCTACACCTTC. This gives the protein CASSLAPAGFGYTF.

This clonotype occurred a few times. The CDR3 reads CASSRQGISGNTIYF. The CDR3 DNA is TGTGCCAGCAGTCGACAGGGGATCTCTGGAAACACCATATATTTT. J is TRBJ1-3 and V is TRBV6-5; TRBD1 matches 8 bases. The CDR3 has 15 residues. The junction had 3 bases not matched to a gene; V was cut back by 5 bases and J by 0 bases. CDR1 and CDR2 (germline): MNHEY, SVGAGI.

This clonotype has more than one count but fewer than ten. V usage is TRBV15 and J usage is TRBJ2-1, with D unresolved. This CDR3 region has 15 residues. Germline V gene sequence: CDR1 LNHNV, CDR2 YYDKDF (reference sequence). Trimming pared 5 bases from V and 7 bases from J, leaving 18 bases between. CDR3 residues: CATSSLSYGGNEQFF. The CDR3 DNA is TGTGCCACCAGCTCACTTTCCTATGGTGGGAATGAGCAGTTCTTC.

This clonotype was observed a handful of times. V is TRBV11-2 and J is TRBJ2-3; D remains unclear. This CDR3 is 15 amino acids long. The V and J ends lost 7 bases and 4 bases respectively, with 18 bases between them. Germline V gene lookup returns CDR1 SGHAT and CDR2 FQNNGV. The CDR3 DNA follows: TGTGCCAGCACCCAACCTGGCGTACGAGCAGATACGCAGTATTTT. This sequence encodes CASTQPGVRADTQYF.